The TCR beta chain described here comes from a study of blood T cell repertoires in COVID-19. As for the study in general: There were acute and convalescent COVID-19 samples, and they came from the United States, Italy and Spain. T cells, B-cell-depleted T cells, or PBMCs provided the cDNA or gDNA that served as material.

Across over 20 US areas, participants ranged in age from roughly 18 to 95 years. Participants were placed into cohorts based on the clinical history they reported. Using immunoSEQ multiplex PCR, the repertoire was profiled, and TCRdb retains in-frame clones only, with some absent. The table records around 150,000 clones, approximately 79% of them present only once. This clone was recorded once. CDR1 SGHNT and CDR2 YYREEE come from the germline V gene (reference sequence). The CDR3 has 16 amino acids. V dropped 4 bases and J dropped 2; count of bases not matched to a gene: 6. Sequenced material: PBMCs or T cells enriched from blood (not recorded which). The receptor was derived from a middle-aged man who had recovered from COVID-19. The chain employs TRBV5-4 and TRBJ2-6; TRBD2 matches at 7 bases. The CDR3 spells CASSNGGGPGANVLTF. The CDR3 coding sequence is TGTGCCAGCAGCAACGGCGGGGGACCTGGGGCCAACGTCCTGACTTTC.